These 25 T cell receptor beta chains were all obtained from the same sample, sequenced in a study of control samples from healthy donors and cancer patients. Data came from immunoSEQ multiplex PCR; TCRdb stores just in-frame clones and leaves some out. The sample lists some 410,000 clones; around 90% were seen once. What was sequenced was PBMCs. These receptors came from a man between 40 and 49 years old with head and neck cancer.

The chain links TRBV5-5 to TRBJ2-4, with a weak D call TRBD1 (6 bases). Germline V gene lookup returns CDR1 SGHKS and CDR2 YYEKEE (reference sequence). The V gene lost 3 bases and the J gene lost 0 bases, with 16 bases spanning the gap. The CDR3 spans 17 residues. Here the CDR3 DNA reads TGTGCCAGCAGCTCGTTGACCGACAGGTTAGCCAAAAACATTCAGTACTTC. The encoded protein is CASSSLTDRLAKNIQYF. Full variable domain (remainder filled in from reference TRBV5-5 and TRBJ2-4): DAGVTQSPTHLIKTRGQQVTLRCSPISGHKSVSWYQQVLGQGPQFIFQYYEKEERGRGNFPDRFSARQFPNYSSELNVNALLLGDSALYLCASSSLTDRLAKNIQYFGAGTRLSVL.

The V and J genes are TRBV7-9 and TRBJ1-6; a weak D match, TRBD1 (5 bases). The CDR3 has 14 amino acids. V shed 3 bases and J shed 11 bases, with 14 bases lying between them. Germline values: CDR1 SEHNR, CDR2 FQNEAQ (reference sequence). CDR3 sequence (DNA): TGTGCCAGCAGCTTGCAGGGCGTGGAGGCACCCCTCCACTTT. Encoded protein: CASSLQGVEAPLHF.

Turning to this clone: Compared with germline, one end of the junction differs, possibly owing to a read error. The gene calls are TRBV28 and TRBJ1-1, with 9 bases matching TRBD1. CDR3 size: 17 residues. Germline assignment: CDR1 MDHEN and CDR2 SYDVKM. The CDR3 is CASRLSRGTGIITEAFF. The CDR3 DNA is TGTGCCAGCAGGTTATCCCGCGGGACAGGGATTATCACTGAAGCTTTCTTT.

The V gene is TRBV24-1, the J gene TRBJ2-2; D unclear. The CDR3 runs 13 residues. The ends were cut back, 0 bases at V and 4 bases at J, with 2 bases in the middle. Germline values: CDR1 KGHDR, CDR2 SFDVKD. CDR3 loop: CATSDLTTGELFF. The CDR3 bases are TGTGCCACCAGTGATTTGACCACCGGGGAGCTGTTTTTT.

This chain links TRBV5-1 with TRBJ2-5, with TRBD1 matching 9 bases. Germline trimming cut 0 bases from V and 4 bases from J; bases unmatched to any gene: 7. The CDR3 runs 16 residues. In germline, CDR1 is SGHRS, CDR2 YFSETQ. The CDR3 spells CASSLADRGYGETQYF. CDR3 nucleotide sequence: TGCGCCAGCAGCTTGGCCGACAGGGGGTATGGAGAGACCCAGTACTTC.

The CDR3 here is CASSEAPPSTEAFF. As DNA, the CDR3 is TGTGCCAGCAGTGAAGCGCCGCCAAGCACTGAAGCTTTCTTT. This chain joins TRBV2 and TRBJ1-1; D unresolved. CDR3 length: 14 amino acids. CDR1 and CDR2 (germline): SNHLY, FYNNEI. Trimming left V 0 bases short and J 4 bases short, with 9 bases between.

V is TRBV27 and J is TRBJ1-5, with D maybe TRBD1 (5 bases). The ends were cut back, 3 bases at V and 6 bases at J, with 9 bases in the middle. The CDR3 extends over 13 amino acids. Germline V CDR1 and CDR2: MNHEY, SMNVEV (reference sequence). The CDR3 reads CASSFGGIQPQHF. In nucleotides, the CDR3 is TGTGCCAGCAGTTTTGGGGGGATTCAGCCCCAGCATTTT.

V gene TRBV13 combines with J gene TRBJ2-7; 10 nucleotides match TRBD1. The germline gives CDR1 PRHDT, CDR2 FYEKMQ (reference sequence). The junction had 5 bases not matched to a gene; V was cut back by 4 bases and J by 2 bases. The CDR3 runs 15 residues. CDR3 bases: TGTGCCAGCAGCTCGACCGGGACAGGGGCCTACGAGCAGTACTTC. Protein sequence: CASSSTGTGAYEQYF.

This chain connects TRBV12-3 or TRBV12-4 to TRBJ1-3; unclear D gene. Trimming left V 7 bases short and J 4 bases short, with 11 bases between. The CDR3 extends over 13 amino acids. The CDR3: CASTLGRGNTIYF. The CDR3 DNA follows: TGTGCCAGCACCCTAGGACGGGGAAACACCATATATTTT.

This sequence joins TRBV6-5 and TRBJ2-3, with 9 bases lining up with TRBD1. After removal of 4 bases from V and 4 bases from J, the junction contained 6 bases not matched to a gene. Germline CDR1 is MNHEY and CDR2 is SVGAGI. The CDR3 sequence is 15 residues long. The CDR3 is CASSWGTGYPDTQYF. CDR3 DNA sequence: TGTGCCAGCAGTTGGGGGACAGGGTACCCAGATACGCAGTATTTT.

V usage is TRBV19 and J usage is TRBJ2-3, with TRBD2 as a possible D gene (5 bases). The CDR3 spans 14 residues. Per germline, CDR1 LNHDA and CDR2 SQIVND (reference sequence). V gave up 5 bases and J gave up 8 bases, with 17 bases separating them. CDR3: CASSPPTSVGTQYF. The CDR3 DNA is TGTGCCAGTAGTCCACCAACTAGTGTCGGTACGCAGTATTTT.

V gene TRBV5-6 combines with J gene TRBJ2-3; D remains unclear. V lost 2 bases and J 0 bases, leaving 13 bases between the germline ends. Per germline, CDR1 SGHDT and CDR2 YYEEEE. The CDR3 contains 16 residues. CDR3 amino acids: CASSFIPSPSTDTQYF. DNA of the CDR3: TGTGCCAGCAGCTTTATTCCCTCGCCTAGCACAGATACGCAGTATTTT.

The chain employs TRBV5-5 and TRBJ1-2; D remains unclear. CDR1 is SGHKS, CDR2 YYEKEE, per germline (reference sequence). This CDR3 has 16 amino acids. V was shortened by 1 base and J by 4 bases, with 17 bases between the two germline ends. CDR3: CASSLTLGVGSYGYTF. CDR3 nucleotide sequence: TGTGCCAGCAGCTTGACCCTCGGGGTGGGGAGCTATGGCTACACCTTC. Supplemented by reference TRBV5-5 and TRBJ1-2, the full variable domain reads DAGVTQSPTHLIKTRGQQVTLRCSPISGHKSVSWYQQVLGQGPQFIFQYYEKEERGRGNFPDRFSARQFPNYSSELNVNALLLGDSALYLCASSLTLGVGSYGYTFGSGTRLTVV.

The chain joins TRBV6-5 to TRBJ2-7, with D possibly called TRBD1 or TRBD2 (5 bases each). The V gene's germline CDR1 is MNHEY and CDR2 SVGAGI. Trimming took 0 bases from V and 6 from J, leaving 18 bases between them. The CDR3 contains 16 residues. CDR3 nucleotide sequence: TGTGCCAGCAGTTACTCGGGTTGGCCAGGGAGTCTCGAGCAGTACTTC. Encoded protein: CASSYSGWPGSLEQYF.

The chain carries TRBV19 and TRBJ2-1; 13 nucleotides align to TRBD2. Per germline, CDR1 LNHDA and CDR2 SQIVND (reference sequence). V was clipped by 5 bases and J by 3 bases; unmatched bases: 4. The CDR3 consists of 16 residues. DNA of the CDR3: TGTGCCAGTAGTGGGACTAGCGGGATCGACTACAATGAGCAGTTCTTC. Amino acids: CASSGTSGIDYNEQFF.

CDR3 loop: CASRFRRDRVLGYTF. For the CDR3, the DNA is TGTGCAAGTCGCTTTAGGAGGGACAGGGTTCTGGGCTACACCTTC. The genes are TRBV12-2 and TRBJ1-2; no check of the table's D call, TRBD1, against the DNA was made. TRBV12-2 constitutes a pseudogene. The CDR3 spans 15 residues.

This chain links TRBV7-8 with TRBJ1-5; a possible D gene is TRBD1 (5 bases). CDR1 and CDR2 (germline): SGHVS, FQNEAQ. The CDR3 loop spans 17 amino acids. Trimming cost V 5 bases and J 5 bases, with 22 bases left between them. The DNA of the CDR3 is TGTGCCAGCAGCCCTAAGAATCGGGGCAGAACAGATCAGCCCCAGCATTTT. It specifies CASSPKNRGRTDQPQHF.

The gene calls are TRBV5-6 and TRBJ1-1, with D perhaps matching TRBD1 (6 bases). V shed 7 bases and J shed 4 bases, with 23 bases lying between them. CDR3 length: 16 amino acids. The germline V gene encodes CDR1 SGHDT and CDR2 YYEEEE. CDR3 loop: CASRRDTGRPGTEAFF. In DNA, the CDR3 is TGTGCCAGCCGGAGGGATACAGGGCGCCCAGGCACTGAAGCTTTCTTT.

The chain uses TRBV7-2 and TRBJ2-7; 8 bases match TRBD1. V dropped 6 bases and J dropped 3; count of bases not matched to a gene: 4. The CDR3 totals 13 residues. Germline V lookup: CDR1 SGHTA, CDR2 FQGNSA. The chain's CDR3 is CASRRRGLYEQYF. The CDR3 DNA sequence: TGTGCCAGCAGACGCAGGGGGCTCTACGAGCAGTACTTC.

The rearrangement links TRBV30 to TRBJ2-7; 7 bases match TRBD1. Trimming took 1 base from V and 3 from J; bases not matched to a gene: 3. CDR1 is GTSNPN and CDR2 is SVGIG in the germline V gene (reference sequence). The CDR3 covers 13 residues. The CDR3 coding sequence is TGTGCCTGGAGTGCGGGACAGCTCTACGAGCAGTACTTC. This encodes CAWSAGQLYEQYF.

The rearrangement joins TRBV19 to TRBJ1-2; 8 nucleotides line up with TRBD1. Germline loops: CDR1 LNHDA, CDR2 SQIVND (reference sequence). The CDR3 contains 14 residues. The trim removed 7 bases at V and 3 bases at J, leaving 7 bases unmatched. CDR3 region: CASTRDRYDYGYTF. CDR3 DNA: TGTGCCAGTACCCGGGACAGGTACGACTATGGCTACACCTTC.

V usage is TRBV9 and J usage is TRBJ1-5, with 11 nucleotides matching TRBD1. This CDR3 has 17 residues. The V and J ends lost 4 bases and 7 bases, in that order; junction bases with no gene match: 13. Germline V gene sequence: CDR1 SGDLS, CDR2 YYNGEE. CDR3 DNA: TGTGCCAGCAGCCCCCGGACAGGGGGCGACCTTCAACAGCCCCAGCATTTT. It yields the protein CASSPRTGGDLQQPQHF.

The chain recombines TRBV6-4 with TRBJ1-1; no definite D call. V lost 5 bases and J 1 base, leaving 8 bases between the germline ends. The CDR3 loop spans 13 amino acids. The germline gives CDR1 MRHNA, CDR2 SNTAGT. The CDR3 DNA sequence: TGTGCCAGCAGTCACGATACGAACACTGAAGCTTTCTTT. Protein product: CASSHDTNTEAFF.

This rearrangement joins TRBV28 to TRBJ1-1, with D perhaps TRBD1 (5 bases). Per germline, CDR1 MDHEN and CDR2 SYDVKM. CDR3 length: 15 amino acids. The V end lost 2 bases, the J end lost 1 base, and 11 bases lay between the germline ends. The CDR3 sequence: CASSLGGHGNTEAFF. CDR3 DNA: TGTGCCAGCAGTTTAGGGGGTCATGGGAACACTGAAGCTTTCTTT. The full variable domain, with the rest looked up from reference TRBV28 and TRBJ1-1, is DVKVTQSSRYLVKRTGEKVFLECVQDMDHENMFWYRQDPGLGLRLIYFSYDVKMKEKGDIPEGYSVSREKKERFSLILESASTNQTSMYLCASSLGGHGNTEAFFGQGTRLTVV.

The gene calls are TRBV6-4 and TRBJ1-1, with unresolved D. The CDR3 runs to 14 residues. CDR1 and CDR2 from the germline V gene are MRHNA and SNTAGT. Trimming pared 0 bases from V and 5 bases from J, leaving 10 bases between. CDR3 nucleotide sequence: TGTGCCAGCAGTGACTCGAGGGTGGAGACTGAAGCTTTCTTT. Its protein product is CASSDSRVETEAFF.